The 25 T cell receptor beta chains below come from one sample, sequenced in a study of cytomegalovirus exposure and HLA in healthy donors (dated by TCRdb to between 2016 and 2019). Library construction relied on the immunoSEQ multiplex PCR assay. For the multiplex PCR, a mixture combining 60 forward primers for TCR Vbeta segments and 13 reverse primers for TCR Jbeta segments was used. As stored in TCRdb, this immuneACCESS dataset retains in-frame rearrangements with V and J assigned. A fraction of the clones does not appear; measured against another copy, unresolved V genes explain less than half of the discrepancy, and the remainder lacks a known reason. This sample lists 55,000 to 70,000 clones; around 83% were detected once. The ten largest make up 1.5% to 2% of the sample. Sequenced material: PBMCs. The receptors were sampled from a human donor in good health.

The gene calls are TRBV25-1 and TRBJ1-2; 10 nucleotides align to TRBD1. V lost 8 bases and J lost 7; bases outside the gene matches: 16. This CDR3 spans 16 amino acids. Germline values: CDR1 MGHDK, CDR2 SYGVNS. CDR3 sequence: CASRGWTGGEEGGYTF. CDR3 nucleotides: TGTGCCAGCCGAGGGTGGACAGGGGGAGAAGAAGGTGGCTACACCTTC.

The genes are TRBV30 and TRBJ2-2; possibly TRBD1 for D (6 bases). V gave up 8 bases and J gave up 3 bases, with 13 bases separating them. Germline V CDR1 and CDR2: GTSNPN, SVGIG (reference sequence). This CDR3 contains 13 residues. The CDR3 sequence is CAGIYRDTGELFF. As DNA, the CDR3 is TGTGCCGGAATTTACAGGGACACCGGGGAGCTGTTTTTT.

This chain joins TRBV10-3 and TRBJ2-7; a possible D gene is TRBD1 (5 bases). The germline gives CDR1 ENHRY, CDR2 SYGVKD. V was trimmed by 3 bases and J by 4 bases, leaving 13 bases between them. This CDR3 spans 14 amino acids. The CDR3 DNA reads TGTGCCATCAGTGAAAGGGGTACCTTGTACGAGCAGTACTTC. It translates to CAISERGTLYEQYF.

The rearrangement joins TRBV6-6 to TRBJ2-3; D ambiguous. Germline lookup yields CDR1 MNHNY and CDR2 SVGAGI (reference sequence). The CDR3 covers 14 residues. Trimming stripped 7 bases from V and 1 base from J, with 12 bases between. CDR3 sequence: CASTLSLGTDTQYF. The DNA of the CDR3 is TGTGCCAGCACCCTATCCCTGGGCACAGATACGCAGTATTTT.

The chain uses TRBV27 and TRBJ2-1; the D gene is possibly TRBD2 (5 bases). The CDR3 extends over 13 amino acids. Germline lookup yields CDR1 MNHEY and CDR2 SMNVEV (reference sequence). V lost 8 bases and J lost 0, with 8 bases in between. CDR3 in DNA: TGTGCCAGCGGAACTAGCTCCTACAATGAGCAGTTCTTC. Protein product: CASGTSSYNEQFF.

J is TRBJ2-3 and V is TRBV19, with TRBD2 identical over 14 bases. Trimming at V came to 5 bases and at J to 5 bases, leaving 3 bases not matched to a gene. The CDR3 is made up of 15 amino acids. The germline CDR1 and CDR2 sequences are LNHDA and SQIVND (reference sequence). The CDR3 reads CASSEGLAGGDTQYF. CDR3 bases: TGTGCCAGTAGTGAAGGACTAGCGGGGGGAGATACGCAGTATTTT.

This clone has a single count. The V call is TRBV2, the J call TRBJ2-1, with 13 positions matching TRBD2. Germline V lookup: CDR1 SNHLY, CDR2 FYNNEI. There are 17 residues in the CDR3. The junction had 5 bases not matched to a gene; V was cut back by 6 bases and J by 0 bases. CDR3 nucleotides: TGTGCCAGCAGGCCCCGGACTAGCGGGAGCTCCTACAATGAGCAGTTCTTC. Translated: CASRPRTSGSSYNEQFF. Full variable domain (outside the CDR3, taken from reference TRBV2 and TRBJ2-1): EPEVTQTPSHQVTQMGQEVILRCVPISNHLYFYWYRQILGQKVEFLVSFYNNEISEKSEIFDDQFSVERPDGSNFTLKIRSTKLEDSAMYFCASRPRTSGSSYNEQFFGPGTRLTVL.

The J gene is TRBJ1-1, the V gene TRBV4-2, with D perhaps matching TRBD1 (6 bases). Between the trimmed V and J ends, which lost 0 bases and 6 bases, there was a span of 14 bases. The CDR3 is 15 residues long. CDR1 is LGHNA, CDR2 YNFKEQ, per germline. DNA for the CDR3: TGTGCCAGCAGCCAAGAACGGGGAAGACAGGCTGAAGCTTTCTTT. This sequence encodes CASSQERGRQAEAFF.

In DNA form, the CDR3 reads TGTGCCAGCTCACCAGGGCAGGGCCAAGCTTTCTTT. Protein sequence: CASSPGQGQAFF. The chain couples TRBV18 to TRBJ1-1; D might be TRBD1 (5 bases). V lost 2 bases and J 9 bases, leaving 10 bases between the germline ends. The CDR3 has 12 residues. Per the germline V gene, CDR1 is KGHSH and CDR2 is LQKENI.

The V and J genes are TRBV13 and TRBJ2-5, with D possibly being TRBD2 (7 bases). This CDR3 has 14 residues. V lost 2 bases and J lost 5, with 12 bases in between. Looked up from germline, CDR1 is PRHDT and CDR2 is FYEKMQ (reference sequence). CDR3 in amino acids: CASSLRGAGETQYF. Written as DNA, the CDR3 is TGTGCCAGCAGCTTACGGGGGGCCGGTGAGACCCAGTACTTC.

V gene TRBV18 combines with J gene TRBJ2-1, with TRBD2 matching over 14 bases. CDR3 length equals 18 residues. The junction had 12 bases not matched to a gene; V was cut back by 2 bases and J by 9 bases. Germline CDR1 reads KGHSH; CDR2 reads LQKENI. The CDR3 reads CASSPSPGLAGVFGEQFF. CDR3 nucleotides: TGTGCCAGCTCACCATCCCCGGGACTAGCGGGAGTATTTGGTGAGCAGTTCTTC.

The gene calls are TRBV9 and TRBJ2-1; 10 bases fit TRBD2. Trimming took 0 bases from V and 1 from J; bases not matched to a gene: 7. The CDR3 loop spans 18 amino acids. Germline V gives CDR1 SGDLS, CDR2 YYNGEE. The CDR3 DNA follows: TGTGCCAGCAGCGTAGGGCCAGCGGGGGGGCTGTCCTACAATGAGCAGTTCTTC. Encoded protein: CASSVGPAGGLSYNEQFF.

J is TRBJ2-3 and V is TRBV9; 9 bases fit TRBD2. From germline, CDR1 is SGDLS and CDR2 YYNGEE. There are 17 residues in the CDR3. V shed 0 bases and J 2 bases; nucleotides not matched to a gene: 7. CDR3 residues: CASSVGVAGGTTDTQYF. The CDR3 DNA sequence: TGTGCCAGCAGCGTAGGGGTTGCGGGGGGGACCACAGATACGCAGTATTTT.

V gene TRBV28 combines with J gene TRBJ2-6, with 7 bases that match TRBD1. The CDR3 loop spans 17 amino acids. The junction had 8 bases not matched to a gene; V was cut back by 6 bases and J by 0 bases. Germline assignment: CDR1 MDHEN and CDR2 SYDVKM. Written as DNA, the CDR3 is TGTGCCAGCAGCCTGGCCAGGGACAGCTCTGGGGCCAACGTCCTGACTTTC. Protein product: CASSLARDSSGANVLTF.

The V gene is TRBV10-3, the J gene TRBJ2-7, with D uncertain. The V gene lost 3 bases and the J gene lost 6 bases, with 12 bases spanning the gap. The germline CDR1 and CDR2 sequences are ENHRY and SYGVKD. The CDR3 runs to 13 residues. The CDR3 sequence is CAISDLDKPEQYF. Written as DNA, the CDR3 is TGTGCCATCAGTGATTTAGACAAACCCGAGCAGTACTTC.

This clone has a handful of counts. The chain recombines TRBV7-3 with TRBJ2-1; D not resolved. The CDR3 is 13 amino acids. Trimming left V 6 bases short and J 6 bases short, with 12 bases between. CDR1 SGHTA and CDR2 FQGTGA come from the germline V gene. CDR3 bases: TGTGCCAGCAGGGCGGCGACGGCCAATGAGCAGTTCTTC. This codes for CASRAATANEQFF.

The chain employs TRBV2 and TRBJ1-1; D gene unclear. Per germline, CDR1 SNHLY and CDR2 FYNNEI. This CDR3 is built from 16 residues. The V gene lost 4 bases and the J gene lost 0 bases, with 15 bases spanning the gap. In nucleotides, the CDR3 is TGTGCCAGCAGTGCTGGACGGGGTTCGCTGAACACTGAAGCTTTCTTT. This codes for CASSAGRGSLNTEAFF. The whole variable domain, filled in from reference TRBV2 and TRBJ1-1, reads EPEVTQTPSHQVTQMGQEVILRCVPISNHLYFYWYRQILGQKVEFLVSFYNNEISEKSEIFDDQFSVERPDGSNFTLKIRSTKLEDSAMYFCASSAGRGSLNTEAFFGQGTRLTVV.

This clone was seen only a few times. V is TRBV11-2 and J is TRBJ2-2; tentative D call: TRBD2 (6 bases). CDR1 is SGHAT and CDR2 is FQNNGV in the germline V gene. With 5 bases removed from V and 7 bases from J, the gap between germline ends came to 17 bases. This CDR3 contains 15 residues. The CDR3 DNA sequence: TGTGCCAGCAGCCGGTTAGCGGAGGTGGGCGGGGAGCTGTTTTTT. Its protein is CASSRLAEVGGELFF.

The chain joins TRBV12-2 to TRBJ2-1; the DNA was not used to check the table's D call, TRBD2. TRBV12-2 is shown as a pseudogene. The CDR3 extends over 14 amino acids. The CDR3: CASRLAYPYNEQFF. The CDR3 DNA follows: TGTGCAAGTCGCTTAGCGTATCCCTACAATGAGCAGTTCTTC.

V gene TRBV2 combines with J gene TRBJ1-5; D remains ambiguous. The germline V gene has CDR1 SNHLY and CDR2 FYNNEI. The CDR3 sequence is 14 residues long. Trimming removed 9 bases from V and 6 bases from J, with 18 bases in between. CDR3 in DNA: TGTGCCAGTTCCGGGCTACGGGGATCTCAGCCCCAGCATTTT. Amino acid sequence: CASSGLRGSQPQHF.

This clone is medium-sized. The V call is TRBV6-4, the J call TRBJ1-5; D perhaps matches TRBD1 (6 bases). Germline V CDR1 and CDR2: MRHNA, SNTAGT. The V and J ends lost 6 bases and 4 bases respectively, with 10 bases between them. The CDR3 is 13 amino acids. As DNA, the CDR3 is TGTGCCAGCAGCGCAGGGGAGAATCAGCCCCAGCATTTT. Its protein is CASSAGENQPQHF.

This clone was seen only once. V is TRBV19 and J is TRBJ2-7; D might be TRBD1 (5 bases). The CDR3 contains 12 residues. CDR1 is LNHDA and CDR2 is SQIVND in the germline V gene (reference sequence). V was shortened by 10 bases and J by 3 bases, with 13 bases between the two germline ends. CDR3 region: CAIKGWFYEQYF. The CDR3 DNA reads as TGTGCCATAAAGGGGTGGTTCTACGAGCAGTACTTC. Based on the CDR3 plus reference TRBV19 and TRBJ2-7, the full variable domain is DGGITQSPKYLFRKEGQNVTLSCEQNLNHDAMYWYRQDPGQGLRLIYYSQIVNDFQKGDIAEGYSVSREKKESFPLTVTSAQKNPTAFYLCAIKGWFYEQYFGPGTRLTVT.

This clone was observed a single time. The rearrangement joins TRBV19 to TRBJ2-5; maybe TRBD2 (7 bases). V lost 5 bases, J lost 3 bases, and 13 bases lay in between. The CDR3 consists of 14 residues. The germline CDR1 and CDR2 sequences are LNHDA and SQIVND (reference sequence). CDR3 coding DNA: TGTGCCAGTAGTCCCGGGGGGCGGGAAGAGACCCAGTACTTC. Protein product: CASSPGGREETQYF. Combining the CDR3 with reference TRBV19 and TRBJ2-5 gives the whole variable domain DGGITQSPKYLFRKEGQNVTLSCEQNLNHDAMYWYRQDPGQGLRLIYYSQIVNDFQKGDIAEGYSVSREKKESFPLTVTSAQKNPTAFYLCASSPGGREETQYFGPGTRLLVL.

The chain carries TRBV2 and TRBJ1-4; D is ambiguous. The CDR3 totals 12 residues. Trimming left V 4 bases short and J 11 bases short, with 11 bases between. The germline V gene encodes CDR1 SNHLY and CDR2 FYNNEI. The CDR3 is CASSGTGDKLFF. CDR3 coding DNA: TGTGCCAGCAGTGGGACCGGGGATAAACTGTTTTTT.

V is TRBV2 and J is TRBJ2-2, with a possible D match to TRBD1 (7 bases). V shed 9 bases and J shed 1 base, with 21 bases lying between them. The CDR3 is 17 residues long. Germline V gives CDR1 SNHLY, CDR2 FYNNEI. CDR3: CARRGAETGQNTGELFF. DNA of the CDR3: TGTGCCAGGCGCGGGGCAGAGACAGGGCAGAACACCGGGGAGCTGTTTTTT.